Ten or more counts support the clone carrying this TCR beta chain. The CDR3 is made up of 12 amino acids. V was shortened by 5 bases and J by 5 bases, with 12 bases between the two germline ends. Germline CDR1 and CDR2: DFQATT and SNEGSKA (reference sequence). The source of the sample is a study of T-cell reconstitution after alpha-beta-depleted transplantation in children. TCRbeta library construction was performed incorporating unique molecular identifiers. TCRdb ran MiXCR on the PCR reads and lists one entry per CDR3 protein. The sample lists about 180,000 distinct CDR3 sequences; roughly 10% were seen once.

The TCR sequence derives from a boy between 2 and 15 years old with acute myeloid leukemia, due to receive a stem cell transplant. This sample comprised PBMCs, obtained before TCRalphabeta/CD19-depleted stem cell transplant. The chain carries TRBV20-1 and TRBJ1-2; D is perhaps TRBD1 (5 bases). The CDR3 sequence: CSAEGTLYGYTF. CDR3 DNA: TGCAGTGCTGAAGGGACCCTGTATGGCTACACCTTC.